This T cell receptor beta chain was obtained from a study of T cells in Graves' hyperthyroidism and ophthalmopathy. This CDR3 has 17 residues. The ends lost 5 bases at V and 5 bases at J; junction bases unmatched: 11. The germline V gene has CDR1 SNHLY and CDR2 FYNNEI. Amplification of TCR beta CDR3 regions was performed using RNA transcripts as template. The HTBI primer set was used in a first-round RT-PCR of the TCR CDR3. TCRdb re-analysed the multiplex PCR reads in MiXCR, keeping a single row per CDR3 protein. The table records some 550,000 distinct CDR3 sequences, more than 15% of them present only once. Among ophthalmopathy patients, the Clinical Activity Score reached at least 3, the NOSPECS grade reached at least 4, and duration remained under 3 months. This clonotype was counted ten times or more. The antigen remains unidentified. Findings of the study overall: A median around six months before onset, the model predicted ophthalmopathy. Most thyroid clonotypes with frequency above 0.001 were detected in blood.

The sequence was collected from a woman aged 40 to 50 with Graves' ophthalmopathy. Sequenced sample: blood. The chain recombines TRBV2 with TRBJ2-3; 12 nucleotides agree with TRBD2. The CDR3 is CASSTPTSGRGVDTQYF. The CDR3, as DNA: TGTGCCAGCAGTACCCCGACTAGCGGGAGAGGGGTAGATACGCAGTATTTT.